This paragraph reports one T cell receptor beta chain. Other DNA sequences in the same sample also yield this CDR3. The data were taken from a study of blood T cell repertoires in COVID-19. Clones were read by immunoSEQ multiplex PCR, and TCRdb kept only the in-frame ones, dropping some. The sample records roughly 150,000 clones, roughly 80% being singletons. The CDR3 covers 16 residues. V shed 1 base and J 3 bases; nucleotides not matched to a gene: 0. Germline assignment: CDR1 LGHNA and CDR2 YNFKEQ. V usage is TRBV4-2 and J usage is TRBJ2-3; 14 bases fit TRBD2. This TCR was recovered from a woman aged 55 to 70 who had recovered from COVID-19. The source material was PBMCs or T cells enriched from blood (not recorded which). DNA for the CDR3: TGTGCCAGCAGCCAAGGGACTAGCGGGGGGACAGATACGCAGTATTTT. Amino acid sequence: CASSQGTSGGTDTQYF.